Sequencing of this T cell receptor beta chain was carried out in a study of blood T cell repertoires in COVID-19. About the research overall: Samples representing acute and convalescent COVID-19 were sourced from the United States, Italy and Spain. Nucleic acid was either cDNA or gDNA, and it came from T cells, B-cell-depleted T cells, or PBMCs.

In the original workflow: The assay estimated nucleated cells by amplifying reference gene primers. Method: immunoSEQ multiplex PCR; TCRdb's copy keeps in-frame clones and lacks some. The V and J calls and clone size are taken from that table; D and trimming were inferred from the DNA. This table has approximately 220,000 clones, about 90% appearing once. Self-reported history from a screening survey and questionnaire set each donor's cohort. The V gene lost 4 bases and the J gene lost 8 bases, with 14 bases spanning the gap. The CDR3 runs to 13 residues. Germline CDR1 and CDR2: LGHDT and YNNKEL (reference sequence).

This receptor was taken from a woman in her thirties with acute COVID-19. The source material was PBMCs or T cells enriched from blood (not recorded which). The chain couples TRBV3-1 (or the pseudogene TRBV3-2) to TRBJ1-1; D gene ambiguous. This CDR3 is CASSPRRHVEAFF. Here the CDR3 DNA reads TGTGCCAGCAGCCCCCGGCGGCATGTCGAAGCTTTCTTT.